Following are 21 T cell receptor beta chains from one sample sequenced in a study of blood T cell repertoires in COVID-19. Profiled with immunoSEQ multiplex PCR; TCRdb holds only in-frame clones, not every one. Here the sample spans 93,000 or so clones, roughly nine tenths being singletons. Sample: peripheral blood. Receptors were obtained from a woman over 75 in a cohort sampled during active COVID-19.

This clone was observed once. The chain uses TRBV4-1 and TRBJ2-1; D not resolved. Looked up from germline, CDR1 is MGHRA and CDR2 is YSYEKL. The V end lost 1 base, the J end lost 0 bases, and 7 bases lay between the germline ends. This CDR3 region has 15 residues. The CDR3, as DNA: TGCGCCAGCAGCCAAGCGCGGAGCTCCTACAATGAGCAGTTCTTC. The encoded protein is CASSQARSSYNEQFF.

This clone was detected once. The chain links TRBV7-2 to TRBJ2-7, with 11 nucleotides matching TRBD1. V lost 6 bases and J lost 5; bases outside the gene matches: 6. The CDR3 extends over 14 amino acids. Germline loops: CDR1 SGHTA, CDR2 FQGNSA. CDR3 DNA: TGTGCCAGCAGTTCCCGGGACAGGGGGGACGAGCAGTACTTC. Its protein product is CASSSRDRGDEQYF.

This chain joins TRBV18 and TRBJ2-7; 7 positions match TRBD1. This CDR3 has 15 residues. Germline lookup yields CDR1 KGHSH and CDR2 LQKENI. V dropped 4 bases and J dropped 0; count of bases not matched to a gene: 6. In DNA form, the CDR3 reads TGTGCCAGCTCACACCCGGGACAGAGCTCCTACGAGCAGTACTTC. Protein: CASSHPGQSSYEQYF.

This sequence joins TRBV24-1 and TRBJ2-3; 7 positions match TRBD1. J gave up 2 bases and V 4 bases, and 2 bases lay outside the gene matches. CDR1 and CDR2 (germline): KGHDR, SFDVKD. The CDR3 sequence is 14 residues long. The CDR3 DNA is TGTGCCACCAGTGAGACAGGGAACACAGATACGCAGTATTTT. Its translation is CATSETGNTDTQYF.

The gene calls are TRBV24-1 and TRBJ2-5, with 7 positions matching TRBD1. Per the germline V gene, CDR1 is KGHDR and CDR2 is SFDVKD. The CDR3 spans 14 residues. V shed 9 bases and J 0 bases; nucleotides not matched to a gene: 6. CDR3: CATGGQDYQETQYF. The DNA of the CDR3 is TGTGCCACCGGCGGACAGGACTACCAAGAGACCCAGTACTTC.

The chain joins TRBV23-1 to TRBJ1-4; 10 nucleotides line up with TRBD1. TRBV23-1 is assigned to the ORF class and has an uncertain function. V shed 3 bases, J shed 7 bases, and the junction held 8 bases outside the gene matches. The CDR3 runs to 16 residues. This chain's CDR3 is CASSQVTGQGTEKLFF. CDR3 DNA sequence: TGCGCCAGCAGTCAGGTAACGGGACAGGGGACTGAAAAACTGTTTTTT.

V usage is TRBV7-8 and J usage is TRBJ1-1; D is perhaps TRBD1 (6 bases). The CDR3 spans 13 residues. Germline V gene lookup returns CDR1 SGHVS and CDR2 FQNEAQ. V was cut by 3 bases and J by 6 bases, with 11 bases left in between. The CDR3 DNA reads TGTGCCAGCAGCTTTTCGGCAGGGGCTGAAGCTTTCTTT. It is translated as CASSFSAGAEAFF.

V is TRBV24-1 and J is TRBJ2-2; perhaps TRBD2 as D (6 bases). CDR1 KGHDR and CDR2 SFDVKD come from the germline V gene. The CDR3 loop spans 17 amino acids. V lost 5 bases to trimming and J lost 1 base, with 16 bases between them. The CDR3 DNA follows: TGTGCCACCAGTGCTTTTTCTTACGGGGGGAACACCGGGGAGCTGTTTTTT. Its translation: CATSAFSYGGNTGELFF.

This rearrangement joins TRBV5-1 to TRBJ1-6; D gene unclear. This CDR3 region has 13 residues. Trimming took off 0 bases at V and 8 bases at J, with 6 bases between the two ends. Germline V CDR1 and CDR2: SGHRS, YFSETQ. The CDR3, as DNA: TGCGCCAGCAGCTTGGGGGGAGATTCACCCCTCCACTTT. It specifies CASSLGGDSPLHF.

The chain couples TRBV19 to TRBJ1-1, with D tentatively TRBD1 (6 bases). This CDR3 has 14 amino acids. Trimming removed 3 bases at V and 7 bases at J, with 15 bases between. Per the germline V gene, CDR1 is LNHDA and CDR2 is SQIVND (reference sequence). The CDR3, as DNA: TGTGCCAGTAGTATTCTATTCCAAGGGGGTGAAGCTTTCTTT. It translates to CASSILFQGGEAFF.

This chain links TRBV7-8 with TRBJ2-7, with no clear D. The germline V and J ends were trimmed by 5 bases and 3 bases, with 5 bases remaining between them. The germline V gene has CDR1 SGHVS and CDR2 FQNEAQ. The CDR3 extends over 11 amino acids. The CDR3 bases are TGTGCCAGCAGCATATTCTACGAGCAGTACTTC. It yields the protein CASSIFYEQYF.

This sequence joins TRBV6-1 and TRBJ2-5, with 7 bases identical to TRBD1. This CDR3 comprises 16 residues. CDR1 and CDR2 from the germline V gene are MNHNS and SASEGT. After removal of 5 bases from V and 5 bases from J, the junction contained 14 bases not matched to a gene. The CDR3 region has the DNA TGTGCCAGCAGTAAAGAGGGGGCGCCAGGATTGGAGACCCAGTACTTC. This encodes CASSKEGAPGLETQYF.

The chain couples TRBV15 to TRBJ2-3, with D tentatively TRBD1 (5 bases). V dropped 2 bases and J dropped 2 bases, with 8 bases sitting between them. The germline V gene has CDR1 LNHNV and CDR2 YYDKDF (reference sequence). There are 14 residues in the CDR3. The CDR3 DNA sequence: TGTGCCACCAGCAGACAGGGTCTCACAGATACGCAGTATTTT. This gives the protein CATSRQGLTDTQYF.

V is TRBV19 and J is TRBJ2-1; 7 bases match TRBD1. Germline V lookup: CDR1 LNHDA, CDR2 SQIVND (reference sequence). The CDR3 runs 14 residues. V lost 6 bases and J lost 8; bases outside the gene matches: 10. This chain's CDR3 is CASSPFLTGDEQFF. CDR3 coding DNA: TGTGCCAGTAGCCCTTTTCTTACAGGGGATGAGCAGTTCTTC.

The chain uses TRBV4-1 and TRBJ2-3; 8 nucleotides align to TRBD2. Per the germline V gene, CDR1 is MGHRA and CDR2 is YSYEKL. The CDR3 runs to 18 residues. Unmatched junction bases numbered 10, after V lost 2 bases and J lost 0 bases. CDR3 region: CASSQIAGGRDSTDTQYF. The CDR3 nucleotides read TGCGCCAGCAGCCAAATTGCGGGAGGCCGAGATAGCACAGATACGCAGTATTTT.

CDR3 sequence (DNA): TGTGCCGTAGGGCCGAGGGACACTGAAGCTTTCTTT. Amino acid sequence: CAVGPRDTEAFF. The chain combines TRBV19 with TRBJ1-1; D remains ambiguous. With 11 bases removed from V and 3 bases from J, the gap between germline ends came to 13 bases. Germline V CDR1 and CDR2: LNHDA, SQIVND (reference sequence). This CDR3 region has 12 residues. Filled out from reference TRBV19 and TRBJ1-1, the complete variable domain reads DGGITQSPKYLFRKEGQNVTLSCEQNLNHDAMYWYRQDPGQGLRLIYYSQIVNDFQKGDIAEGYSVSREKKESFPLTVTSAQKNPTAFYLCAVGPRDTEAFFGQGTRLTVV.

The gene calls are TRBV7-2 and TRBJ1-3; D remains ambiguous. Germline CDR1 SGHTA, CDR2 FQGNSA. V lost 1 base and J lost 4, with 8 bases in between. There are 14 residues in the CDR3. CDR3 sequence reads: CASSLEMAGNTIYF. The CDR3 nucleotides read TGTGCCAGCAGCTTAGAAATGGCCGGAAACACCATATATTTT.

Only one count was recorded for this clone. The rearrangement uses TRBV7-2 and TRBJ2-7; the D gene is possibly TRBD2 (5 bases). Trimming took 3 bases from V and 5 from J, leaving 14 bases between them. CDR3 length: 14 residues. Germline CDR1 reads SGHTA; CDR2 reads FQGNSA. The chain's CDR3 is CASSFWTSGNEQYF. The CDR3 DNA reads TGTGCCAGCAGCTTTTGGACCTCGGGAAACGAGCAGTACTTC.

The rearrangement joins TRBV7-9 to TRBJ1-2; D gene unclear. The V end lost 1 base, the J end lost 4 bases, and 4 bases lay between the germline ends. The CDR3 contains 12 residues. Germline CDR1 and CDR2: SEHNR and FQNEAQ (reference sequence). CDR3 protein: CASSLDTYGYTF. The CDR3 DNA reads TGTGCCAGCAGCTTAGACACCTATGGCTACACCTTC.

The rearrangement links TRBV6-2 or TRBV6-3 to TRBJ2-7, with 10 bases fitting TRBD2. This CDR3 has 16 amino acids. V was clipped by 2 bases and J by 5 bases; unmatched bases: 9. The germline gives CDR1 MNHEY, CDR2 SVGEGT. The CDR3 DNA is TGTGCCAGCAGTTACAGGCGGCCTAGCGGGAGCCACGAGCAGTACTTC. This sequence encodes CASSYRRPSGSHEQYF.

The chain uses TRBV25-1 and TRBJ1-2; tentatively, D is TRBD1 (6 bases). The CDR3 is 15 amino acids. The germline CDR1 and CDR2 sequences are MGHDK and SYGVNS. Trimming shortened V by 5 bases and J by 4 bases, and 17 bases separated the two germline ends. This CDR3 reads CASSSMTGDVYGYTF. In DNA, the CDR3 is TGTGCCAGCAGTTCTATGACAGGCGACGTCTATGGCTACACCTTC.